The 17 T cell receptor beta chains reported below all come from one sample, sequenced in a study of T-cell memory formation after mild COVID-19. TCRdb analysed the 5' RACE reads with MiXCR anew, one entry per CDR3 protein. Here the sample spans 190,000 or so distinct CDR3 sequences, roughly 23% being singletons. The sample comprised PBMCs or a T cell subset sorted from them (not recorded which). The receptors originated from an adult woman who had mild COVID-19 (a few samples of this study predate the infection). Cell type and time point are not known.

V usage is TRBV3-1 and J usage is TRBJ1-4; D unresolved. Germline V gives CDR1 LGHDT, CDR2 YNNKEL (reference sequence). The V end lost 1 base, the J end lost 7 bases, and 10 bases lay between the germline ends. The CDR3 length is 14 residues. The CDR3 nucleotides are TGTGCCAGCAGCCAAGTCAGTTCGGGTGAAAAACTGTTTTTT. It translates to CASSQVSSGEKLFF.

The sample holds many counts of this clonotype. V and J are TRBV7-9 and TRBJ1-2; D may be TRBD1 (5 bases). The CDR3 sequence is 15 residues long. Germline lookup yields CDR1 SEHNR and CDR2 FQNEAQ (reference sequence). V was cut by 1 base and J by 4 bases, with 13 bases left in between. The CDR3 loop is CASSLGQIPTYGYTF. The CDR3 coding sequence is TGTGCCAGCAGCTTAGGACAGATCCCTACCTATGGCTACACCTTC. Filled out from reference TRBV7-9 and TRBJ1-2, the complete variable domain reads DTGVSQNPRHKITKRGQNVTFRCDPISEHNRLYWYRQTLGQGPEFLTYFQNEAQLEKSRLLSDRFSAERPKGSFSTLEIQRTEQGDSAMYLCASSLGQIPTYGYTFGSGTRLTVV.

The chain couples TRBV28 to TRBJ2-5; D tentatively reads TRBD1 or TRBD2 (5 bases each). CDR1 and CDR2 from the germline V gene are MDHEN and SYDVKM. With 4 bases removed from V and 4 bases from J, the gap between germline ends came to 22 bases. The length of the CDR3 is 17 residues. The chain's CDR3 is CASSSSLGVRAPETQYF. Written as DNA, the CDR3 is TGTGCCAGCAGTTCCTCCCTGGGGGTCAGGGCGCCAGAGACCCAGTACTTC.

Here the CDR3 DNA reads TGCGCCAGCAGCCCCGGGACTAATTACAATGAGCAGTTCTTC. Translated: CASSPGTNYNEQFF. This chain links TRBV4-3 with TRBJ2-1; 7 nucleotides agree with TRBD2. V shed 4 bases and J 4 bases; nucleotides not matched to a gene: 4. The CDR3 consists of 14 residues. From germline, CDR1 is LGHNA and CDR2 YSLEER.

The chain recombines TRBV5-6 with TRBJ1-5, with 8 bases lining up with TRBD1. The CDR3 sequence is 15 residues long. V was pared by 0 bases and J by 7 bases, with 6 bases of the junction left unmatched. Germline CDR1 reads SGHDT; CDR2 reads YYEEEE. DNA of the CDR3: TGTGCCAGCAGCTTGGCCCCAGGGGGCCGGCAGCCCCAGCATTTT. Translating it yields CASSLAPGGRQPQHF.

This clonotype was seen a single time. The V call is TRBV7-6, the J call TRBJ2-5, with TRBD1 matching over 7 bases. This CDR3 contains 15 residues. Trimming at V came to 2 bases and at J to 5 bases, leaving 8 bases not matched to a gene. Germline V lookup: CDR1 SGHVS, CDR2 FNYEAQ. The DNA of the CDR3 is TGTGCCAGCAGCTTATGGTCAAGGGGGCGGGAGACCCAGTACTTC. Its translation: CASSLWSRGRETQYF.

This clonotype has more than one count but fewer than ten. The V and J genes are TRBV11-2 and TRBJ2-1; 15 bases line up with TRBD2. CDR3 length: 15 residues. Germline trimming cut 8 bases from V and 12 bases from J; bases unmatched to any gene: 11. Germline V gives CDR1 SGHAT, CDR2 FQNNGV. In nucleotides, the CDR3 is TGTGCCAGCGGGGGACTAGCGGGAGGTATTGCTGGGCAGTTCTTC. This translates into CASGGLAGGIAGQFF. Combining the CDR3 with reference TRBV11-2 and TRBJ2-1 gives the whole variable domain EAGVAQSPRYKIIEKRQSVAFWCNPISGHATLYWYQQILGQGPKLLIQFQNNGVVDDSQLPKDRFSAERLKGVDSTLKIQPAKLEDSAVYLCASGGLAGGIAGQFFGPGTRLTVL.

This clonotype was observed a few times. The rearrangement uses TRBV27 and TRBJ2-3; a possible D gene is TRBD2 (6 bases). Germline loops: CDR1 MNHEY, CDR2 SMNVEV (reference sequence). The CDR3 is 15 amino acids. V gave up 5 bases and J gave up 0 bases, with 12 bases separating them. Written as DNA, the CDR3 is TGTGCCAGCAGTCGGGGGACCATTAGCACAGATACGCAGTATTTT. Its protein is CASSRGTISTDTQYF.

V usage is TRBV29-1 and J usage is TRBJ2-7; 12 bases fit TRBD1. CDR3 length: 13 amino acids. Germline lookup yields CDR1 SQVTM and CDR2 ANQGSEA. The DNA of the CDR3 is TGCAGTGTTAACCGGGACAGGGGGCTCGAGCAGTACTTC. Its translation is CSVNRDRGLEQYF.

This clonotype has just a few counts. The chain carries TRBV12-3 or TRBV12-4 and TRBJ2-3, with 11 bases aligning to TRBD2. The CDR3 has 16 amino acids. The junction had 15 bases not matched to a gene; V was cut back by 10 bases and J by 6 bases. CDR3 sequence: CATASQLAGEGDTQYF. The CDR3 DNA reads TGTGCCACCGCCTCCCAACTAGCGGGAGAGGGGGATACGCAGTATTTT.

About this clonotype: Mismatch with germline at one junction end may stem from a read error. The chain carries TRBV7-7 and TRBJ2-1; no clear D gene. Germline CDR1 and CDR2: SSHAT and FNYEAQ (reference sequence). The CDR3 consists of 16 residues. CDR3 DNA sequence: TGTGCTAGCAGCCCCGACCTTATTTGGGGTGGCAATGAGCAGTTCTTC. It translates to CASSPDLIWGGNEQFF.

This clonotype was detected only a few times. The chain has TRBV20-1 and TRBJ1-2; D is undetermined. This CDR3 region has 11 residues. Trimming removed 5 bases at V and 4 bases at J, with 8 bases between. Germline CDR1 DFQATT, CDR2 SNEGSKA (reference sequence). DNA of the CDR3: TGCAGTGCTTCAAGGACCTATGGCTACACCTTC. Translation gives CSASRTYGYTF.

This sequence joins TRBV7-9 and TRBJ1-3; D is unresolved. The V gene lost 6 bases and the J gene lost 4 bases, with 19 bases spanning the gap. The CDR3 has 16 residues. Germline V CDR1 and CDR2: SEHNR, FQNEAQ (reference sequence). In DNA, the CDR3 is TGTGCCAGCAGACGTATTCCCAACTCCACGGGAAACACCATATATTTT. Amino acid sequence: CASRRIPNSTGNTIYF.

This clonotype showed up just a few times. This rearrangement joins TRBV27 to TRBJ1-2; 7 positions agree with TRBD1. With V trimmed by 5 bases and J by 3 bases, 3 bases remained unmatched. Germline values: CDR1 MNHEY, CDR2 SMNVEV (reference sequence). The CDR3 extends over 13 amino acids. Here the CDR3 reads CASSDREDYGYTF. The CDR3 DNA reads TGTGCCAGCAGTGACAGGGAAGACTATGGCTACACCTTC.

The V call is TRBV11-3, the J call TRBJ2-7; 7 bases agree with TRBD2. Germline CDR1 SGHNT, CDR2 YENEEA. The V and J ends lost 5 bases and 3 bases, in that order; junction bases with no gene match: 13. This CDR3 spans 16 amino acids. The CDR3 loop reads CASSLPRAGVGYEQYF. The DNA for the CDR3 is TGTGCCAGCAGCCTCCCGAGGGCGGGAGTAGGCTACGAGCAGTACTTC. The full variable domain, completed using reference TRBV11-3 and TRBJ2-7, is EAGVVQSPRYKIIEKKQPVAFWCNPISGHNTLYWYLQNLGQGPELLIRYENEEAVDDSQLPKDRFSAERLKGVDSTLKIQPAELGDSAVYLCASSLPRAGVGYEQYFGPGTRLTVT.

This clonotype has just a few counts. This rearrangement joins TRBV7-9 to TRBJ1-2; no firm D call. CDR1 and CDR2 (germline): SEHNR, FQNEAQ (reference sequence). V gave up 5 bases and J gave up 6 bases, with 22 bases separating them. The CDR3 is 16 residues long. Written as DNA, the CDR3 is TGTGCCAGCAGCCCTGGACCGGAGATCTTTGGACATGGCTACACCTTC. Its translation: CASSPGPEIFGHGYTF.

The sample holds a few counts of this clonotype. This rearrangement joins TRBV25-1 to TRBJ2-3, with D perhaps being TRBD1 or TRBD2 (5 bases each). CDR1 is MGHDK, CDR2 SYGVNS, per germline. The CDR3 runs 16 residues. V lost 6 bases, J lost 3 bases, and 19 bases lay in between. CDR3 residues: CASSRGLGVPTDTQYF. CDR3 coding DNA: TGTGCCAGCAGCCGCGGGTTGGGGGTCCCAACAGATACGCAGTATTTT.